One sample yielded the 23 T cell receptor beta chains listed below, sequenced in a study of human T cells and chemical hapten exposure (dated by TCRdb to 2020 to 2023). Library preparation employed RACE. Sequencing used a NextSeq 500. In TCRdb, the public reads were trimmed at Q25 with fastp and aligned with MiXCR, with productive beta chains retained. Each CDR3 protein appears once, grouped with its most common genes and DNA. The sample contains approximately 97,000 distinct CDR3 sequences, 27% of them found a single time. 9% to 12% of the sample goes to the ten largest clones. What this sample's time point label stands for: patch test 3, about 24 weeks after DPC sensitization. What this sample's treatment or condition label stands for: therapeutic diphenylcyclopropenone sensitization with weekly scalp DPC. The sequencing here drew on whole blood, taken in connection with sensitization to the hapten diphenylcyclopropenone (DPC). The receptors originated from a man in his forties with alopecia areata. Some clones in this sample may be carry-over from other donors' samples.

The chain carries TRBV20-1 and TRBJ2-1; no reliable D call. The CDR3 runs to 13 residues. Germline values: CDR1 DFQATT, CDR2 SNEGSKA (reference sequence). V was shortened by 6 bases and J by 4 bases, with 13 bases between the two germline ends. CDR3 in amino acids: CSAPPKLYNEQFF. The DNA of the CDR3 is TGCAGTGCGCCCCCCAAGCTGTACAATGAGCAGTTCTTC.

This clonotype has at least ten counts. This sequence joins TRBV20-1 and TRBJ2-3; 11 bases fit TRBD2. The CDR3 is 22 amino acids. Germline V CDR1 and CDR2: DFQATT, SNEGSKA (reference sequence). Germline trimming cut 7 bases from V and 3 bases from J; bases unmatched to any gene: 30. Here the CDR3 DNA reads TGCAGTGTACCCCTCAGACAGGGTATCGGACTAGCGGGCAAGAGGGGGACAGATACGCAGTATTTT. It yields the protein CSVPLRQGIGLAGKRGTDTQYF.

The V call is TRBV6-6, the J call TRBJ2-7; TRBD1 aligns across 7 bases. The J segment lost 12 bases and the V segment lost 2 bases, leaving 7 bases of the junction unmatched. CDR3 length: 12 amino acids. Germline values: CDR1 MNHNY, CDR2 SVGAGI (reference sequence). The CDR3 sequence is CASSYDQGVSYF. CDR3 DNA sequence: TGTGCCAGCAGTTACGATCAGGGGGTGTCGTACTTC.

The CDR3 nucleotides are TGTGCCAGCAGCTTAGCGGGAGCCTCCCCGGTGGATACGCAGTATTTT. Translated: CASSLAGASPVDTQYF. The rearrangement uses TRBV7-8 and TRBJ2-3, with TRBD2 as a possible D gene (5 bases). The CDR3 covers 16 residues. With 0 bases removed from V and 6 bases from J, the gap between germline ends came to 16 bases. From germline, CDR1 is SGHVS and CDR2 FQNEAQ. Together with reference TRBV7-8 and TRBJ2-3, the CDR3 gives the full variable domain: GAGVSQSPRYKVAKRGQDVALRCDPISGHVSLFWYQQALGQGPEFLTYFQNEAQLDKSGLPSDRFFAERPEGSVSTLKIQRTQQEDSAVYLCASSLAGASPVDTQYFGPGTRLTVL.

This clonotype has more than one count but fewer than ten. The gene calls are TRBV6-5 and TRBJ2-7, with 8 bases identical to TRBD1. J lost 3 bases, V lost 2 bases, and 3 bases had no gene match. The CDR3 length is 14 residues. Germline CDR1 and CDR2: MNHEY and SVGAGI. The CDR3 sequence is CASSYRTGGYEQYF. The CDR3 region has the DNA TGTGCCAGCAGTTACCGTACAGGGGGCTACGAGCAGTACTTC.

This clonotype was seen a handful of times. This chain links TRBV20-1 with TRBJ1-1; D might be TRBD1 (5 bases). This CDR3 contains 13 residues. CDR1 and CDR2 (germline): DFQATT, SNEGSKA (reference sequence). Trimming pared 4 bases from V and 4 bases from J, leaving 13 bases between. CDR3 sequence: CSAIRQFGTEAFF. Written as DNA, the CDR3 is TGCAGTGCTATCCGACAGTTCGGCACTGAAGCTTTCTTT.

Only a few counts were recorded for this clonotype. The chain carries TRBV6-5 and TRBJ2-3, with D possibly being TRBD2 (5 bases). In germline, CDR1 is MNHEY, CDR2 SVGAGI. The CDR3 sequence is 17 residues long. The V gene lost 5 bases and the J gene lost 1 base, with 19 bases spanning the gap. The CDR3 region has the DNA TGTGCCAGCAGTGATTACAGCGAGGCGGGTGGCACAGATACGCAGTATTTT. Translating it yields CASSDYSEAGGTDTQYF.

This clonotype was seen a handful of times. The chain links TRBV10-3 to TRBJ2-5, with D unclear. Looked up from germline, CDR1 is ENHRY and CDR2 is SYGVKD. The V end was cut by 8 bases, the J end by 2 bases, with 12 bases between. The CDR3 extends over 13 amino acids. In DNA form, the CDR3 reads TGTGCCATCGGAAACGGCAGGCAAGAGACCCAGTACTTC. This encodes CAIGNGRQETQYF.

The V and J genes are TRBV20-1 and TRBJ1-5, with no clear D. The V end lost 0 bases, the J end lost 6 bases, and 9 bases lay between the germline ends. The germline V gene encodes CDR1 DFQATT and CDR2 SNEGSKA (reference sequence). The CDR3 is made up of 13 amino acids. CDR3: CSARDVVFQPQHF. Here the CDR3 DNA reads TGCAGTGCTAGAGACGTCGTATTTCAGCCCCAGCATTTT.

This chain joins TRBV20-1 and TRBJ1-4; a weak D match, TRBD1 (5 bases). Germline CDR1 is DFQATT and CDR2 is SNEGSKA (reference sequence). The V end was cut by 1 base, the J end by 6 bases, with 15 bases between. The CDR3 totals 15 residues. The chain's CDR3 is CSARVAGHDDEKLFF. CDR3 DNA sequence: TGCAGTGCTAGAGTCGCAGGGCATGATGATGAAAAACTGTTTTTT.

The chain couples TRBV6-6 to TRBJ2-5, with 7 bases aligning to TRBD2. Germline CDR1 MNHNY, CDR2 SVGAGI (reference sequence). The CDR3 extends over 15 amino acids. The junction had 13 bases not matched to a gene; V was cut back by 7 bases and J by 5 bases. Here the CDR3 reads CASNHWGGLGETQYF. DNA of the CDR3: TGTGCCAGCAACCACTGGGGGGGTTTGGGGGAGACCCAGTACTTC.

V usage is TRBV6-5 and J usage is TRBJ2-5; 7 bases align to TRBD2. The CDR3 contains 17 residues. Germline trimming cut 2 bases from V and 5 bases from J; bases unmatched to any gene: 14. Germline V gene sequence: CDR1 MNHEY, CDR2 SVGAGI. The CDR3 bases are TGTGCCAGCAGTTACCCAACTAGGACTCCCGGGGGGGAGACCCAGTACTTC. Its protein is CASSYPTRTPGGETQYF.

The CDR3 loop is CASSRAWETQYF. CDR3 DNA: TGTGCCAGCAGCCGGGCCTGGGAGACCCAGTACTTC. The rearrangement uses TRBV7-9 and TRBJ2-5, with D hard to call. CDR1 and CDR2 from the germline V gene are SEHNR and FQNEAQ (reference sequence). The CDR3 spans 12 residues. V lost 5 bases to trimming and J lost 5 bases, with 9 bases between them.

This clonotype is deemed medium-sized. The V and J genes are TRBV5-1 and TRBJ2-3; the match to TRBD2 covers 8 bases. Germline CDR1 SGHRS, CDR2 YFSETQ. The CDR3 totals 16 residues. J was trimmed by 5 bases and V by 2 bases; bases with no gene match: 10. CDR3 residues: CASSFRGSGSGDTQYF. For the CDR3, the DNA is TGCGCCAGCAGCTTCCGAGGGAGCGGGAGTGGAGATACGCAGTATTTT.

CDR3 sequence: CASSLAWDIKNIQYF. DNA for the CDR3: TGTGCCAGCAGCTTAGCCTGGGACATTAAAAACATTCAGTACTTC. The J gene is TRBJ2-4, the V gene TRBV7-9; TRBD1 might be the D (6 bases). Between the trimmed V and J ends, which lost 0 bases and 4 bases, there was a span of 10 bases. The CDR3 runs to 15 residues. Germline V gene data show CDR1 as SEHNR and CDR2 as FQNEAQ (reference sequence).

This clonotype was counted a few times. V and J are TRBV28 and TRBJ2-2, with 7 bases aligning to TRBD1. CDR3 length: 15 amino acids. V trimming: 11 bases; J trimming: 2 bases; junction bases outside the gene matches: 11. Germline V gene sequence: CDR1 MDHEN, CDR2 SYDVKM. This CDR3 is CAGQVSGVNTGELFF. DNA of the CDR3: TGTGCCGGACAGGTATCAGGGGTTAACACCGGGGAGCTGTTTTTT.

The genes are TRBV20-1 and TRBJ1-1; possibly TRBD1 for D (6 bases). The germline V gene has CDR1 DFQATT and CDR2 SNEGSKA (reference sequence). CDR3 length equals 13 residues. V was trimmed by 6 bases and J by 7 bases, leaving 18 bases between them. CDR3 sequence (DNA): TGCAGTGCCCCTCACCGGGGGGGCCTTGAAGCTTTCTTT. Protein sequence: CSAPHRGGLEAFF.

Only a few counts were recorded for this clonotype. This chain's CDR3 is CASSIITGYTETQYF. The CDR3 DNA is TGTGCCAGCAGCATAATTACAGGGTACACCGAGACCCAGTACTTC. The V call is TRBV7-9, the J call TRBJ2-5, with D possibly matching TRBD1 (6 bases). Deletions cut 5 bases from V and 5 bases from J, with 18 bases between. The germline V gene has CDR1 SEHNR and CDR2 FQNEAQ (reference sequence). The CDR3 runs to 15 residues.

This clonotype was detected a few times. The V gene is TRBV28, the J gene TRBJ1-4; possible D gene TRBD1, 5 bases. This CDR3 comprises 12 residues. V gave up 1 base and J gave up 10 bases, with 7 bases separating them. CDR1 is MDHEN and CDR2 is SYDVKM in the germline V gene. The CDR3 here is CASSLFGGKLFF. In DNA form, the CDR3 reads TGTGCCAGCAGTTTATTTGGGGGAAAACTGTTTTTT.

Only a few counts were recorded for this clonotype. The chain links TRBV14 to TRBJ2-3; TRBD2 matches at 9 bases. CDR1 and CDR2 from the germline V gene are SGHDN and FVKESK. Trimming at V came to 4 bases and at J to 2 bases, leaving 16 bases not matched to a gene. This CDR3 is built from 19 residues. The CDR3, as DNA: TGTGCCAGCAGCCCATCGTGGCTAGCGGGGACGGTCCTCACAGATACGCAGTATTTT. Its protein product is CASSPSWLAGTVLTDTQYF.

This chain uses TRBV6-5 with TRBJ2-7, with 14 bases fitting TRBD2. J lost 4 bases, V lost 2 bases, and 1 base had no gene match. The V gene's germline CDR1 is MNHEY and CDR2 SVGAGI. The CDR3 extends over 15 amino acids. CDR3 sequence reads: CASSYGTSGSYEQYF. The CDR3 DNA sequence: TGTGCCAGCAGTTACGGGACTAGCGGGAGTTACGAGCAGTACTTC.

On this clonotype: This may stem from a read error, because a much larger clone lies one nucleotide away. This chain joins TRBV20-1 and TRBJ2-3; D possibly corresponds to TRBD1 (5 bases). Looked up from germline, CDR1 is DFQATT and CDR2 is SNEGSKA (reference sequence). The CDR3 contains 15 residues. Trimming pared 3 bases from V and 3 bases from J, leaving 16 bases between. DNA for the CDR3: TGCAGTGCTAGGACAGCAAGGAGATTTACAGATACGCAGTATTTT. Protein sequence: CSARTARRFTDTQYF.

This sequence joins TRBV10-3 and TRBJ1-6; D is possibly TRBD1 (5 bases). V lost 10 bases and J lost 0, with 16 bases in between. Germline V gene lookup returns CDR1 ENHRY and CDR2 SYGVKD. The CDR3 is 16 residues long. CDR3: CATRRVVSSYNSPLHF. In DNA, the CDR3 is TGTGCCACTCGCAGGGTTGTTAGCTCCTATAATTCACCCCTCCACTTT.